One and the same sample provided the 9 T cell receptor beta chains below, sequenced in a study of blood T cells in healthy people across ages (dated by TCRdb to about 2015). Receptor amplification or capture employed 5' RACE. Sequencing used an Illumina HiSeq 2500. A second PCR of about 6 to 12 cycles was run with a J-beta primer mix and a sample-barcoded 5' primer. The public reads were run again by TCRdb, first through fastp at Q25 and then through MiXCR, and only productive beta chains were kept. When rows share a CDR3 protein, they turn into one entry using the most common DNA and genes. Across this sample there are over 600,000 distinct CDR3 sequences, with approximately 40% seen only once. About 30% of the sample is in the top ten clones. Material for sequencing was blood. These receptor sequences come from a man at least 80 years old in good health.

This chain joins TRBV4-3 and TRBJ1-4; D is possibly TRBD1 (5 bases). V lost 0 bases and J lost 0, with 14 bases in between. The CDR3 length is 18 residues. CDR1 LGHNA and CDR2 YSLEER come from the germline V gene. CDR3 amino acids: CASSQEGTVIATNEKLFF. The CDR3 nucleotides are TGCGCCAGCAGCCAAGAGGGGACTGTTATTGCAACTAATGAAAAACTGTTTTTT.

This chain uses TRBV4-1 with TRBJ1-4; D is unresolved. The CDR3 extends over 16 amino acids. Trimming left V 2 bases short and J 8 bases short, with 18 bases between. In germline, CDR1 is MGHRA, CDR2 YSYEKL. The CDR3 protein is CASSQLLVGSGEKLFF. The CDR3 nucleotides are TGCGCCAGCAGCCAACTACTCGTTGGTTCGGGCGAAAAACTGTTTTTT.

This clonotype was found a few times. V gene TRBV7-2 combines with J gene TRBJ2-1; tentative D call: TRBD1 (5 bases). CDR1 and CDR2 from the germline V gene are SGHTA and FQGNSA. V was trimmed by 2 bases and J by 9 bases, leaving 11 bases between them. CDR3 length equals 13 residues. CDR3 sequence (DNA): TGTGCCAGCAGCTTAACGCAGGGTACTGAGCAGTTCTTC. It encodes CASSLTQGTEQFF.

The sample holds a few counts of this clonotype. The chain links TRBV11-2 to TRBJ1-4; D perhaps matches TRBD1 (6 bases). Trimming pared 5 bases from V and 3 bases from J, leaving 13 bases between. The CDR3 sequence is 15 residues long. Looked up from germline, CDR1 is SGHAT and CDR2 is FQNNGV. DNA for the CDR3: TGTGCCAGCAGCGAATTTACAGGGTCTAATGAAAAACTGTTTTTT. This codes for CASSEFTGSNEKLFF.

The J gene is TRBJ2-3, the V gene TRBV19; unclear D gene. V lost 3 bases and J lost 0, with 7 bases in between. CDR1 and CDR2 from the germline V gene are LNHDA and SQIVND (reference sequence). The CDR3 contains 14 residues. The CDR3 sequence: CASSMQASTDTQYF. In DNA form, the CDR3 reads TGTGCCAGTAGTATGCAGGCTAGCACAGATACGCAGTATTTT. Drawing the rest from reference TRBV19 and TRBJ2-3, the complete variable domain is DGGITQSPKYLFRKEGQNVTLSCEQNLNHDAMYWYRQDPGQGLRLIYYSQIVNDFQKGDIAEGYSVSREKKESFPLTVTSAQKNPTAFYLCASSMQASTDTQYFGPGTRLTVL.

The rearrangement uses TRBV7-2 and TRBJ1-1; 10 positions match TRBD1. With V trimmed by 1 base and J by 8 bases, 1 base remained unmatched. This CDR3 spans 13 amino acids. Germline CDR1 and CDR2: SGHTA and FQGNSA. CDR3 DNA sequence: TGTGCCAGCAGCTTAGGGGACAGGGGAGAAGCTTTCTTT. It is translated as CASSLGDRGEAFF.

This clonotype turned up a few times. One junction end disagrees with the germline gene, perhaps due to a read error. V gene TRBV7-7 combines with J gene TRBJ2-5; D is possibly TRBD2 (6 bases). CDR1 and CDR2 from the germline V gene are SSHAT and FNYEAQ (reference sequence). This CDR3 has 14 residues. The CDR3 protein is CASSLRGKAETQYF. CDR3 bases: TGTGCTAGCAGCTTACGGGGGAAGGCGGAGACCCAGTACTTC.

The CDR3, as DNA: TGTGCCAGCAGGAATCCGGGACTAGGGACCTACGAGCAGTACTTC. Its protein is CASRNPGLGTYEQYF. The chain has TRBV7-2 and TRBJ2-7; 8 bases match TRBD2. The germline V gene encodes CDR1 SGHTA and CDR2 FQGNSA. Losses at the gene ends were 6 bases for V and 2 bases for J; bases not matched to a gene: 9. The CDR3 spans 15 residues.

The chain joins TRBV20-1 to TRBJ2-5; no definite D call. Germline CDR1 reads DFQATT; CDR2 reads SNEGSKA (reference sequence). V was cut by 0 bases and J by 2 bases, with 10 bases left in between. The CDR3 spans 14 residues. The CDR3 protein is CSARDPDGQETQYF. CDR3 nucleotide sequence: TGCAGTGCTAGAGATCCGGACGGGCAAGAGACCCAGTACTTC.